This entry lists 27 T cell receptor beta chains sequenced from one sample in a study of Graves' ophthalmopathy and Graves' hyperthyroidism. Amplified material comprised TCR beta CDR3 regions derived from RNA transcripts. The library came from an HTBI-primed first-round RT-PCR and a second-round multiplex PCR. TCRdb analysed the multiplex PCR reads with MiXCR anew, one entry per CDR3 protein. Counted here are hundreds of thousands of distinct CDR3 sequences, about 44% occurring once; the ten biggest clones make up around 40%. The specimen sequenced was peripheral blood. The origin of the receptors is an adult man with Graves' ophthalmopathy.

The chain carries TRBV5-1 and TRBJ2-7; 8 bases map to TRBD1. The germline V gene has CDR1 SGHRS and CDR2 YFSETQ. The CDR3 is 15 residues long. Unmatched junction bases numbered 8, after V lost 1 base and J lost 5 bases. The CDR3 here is CASSLSRGLADEQYF. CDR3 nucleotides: TGCGCCAGCAGCTTGTCCAGGGGGCTCGCGGACGAGCAGTACTTC.

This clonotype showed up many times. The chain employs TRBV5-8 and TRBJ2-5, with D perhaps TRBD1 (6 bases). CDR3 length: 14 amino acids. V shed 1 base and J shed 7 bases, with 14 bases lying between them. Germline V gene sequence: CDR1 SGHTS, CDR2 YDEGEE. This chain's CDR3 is CASSLRQVPRTQYF. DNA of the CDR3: TGTGCCAGCAGCTTGAGACAGGTACCTCGGACCCAGTACTTC.

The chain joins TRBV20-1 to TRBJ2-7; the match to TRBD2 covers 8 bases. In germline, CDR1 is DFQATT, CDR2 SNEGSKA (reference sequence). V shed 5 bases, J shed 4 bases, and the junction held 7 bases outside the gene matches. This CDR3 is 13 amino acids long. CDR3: CSAPRQRGYEQYF. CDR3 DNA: TGCAGTGCTCCTCGGCAGCGGGGGTACGAGCAGTACTTC.

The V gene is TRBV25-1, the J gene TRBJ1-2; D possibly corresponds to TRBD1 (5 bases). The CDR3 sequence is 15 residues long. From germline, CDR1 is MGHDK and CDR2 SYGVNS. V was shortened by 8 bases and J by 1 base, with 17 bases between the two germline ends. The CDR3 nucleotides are TGTGCCAGCTCACCTCAGGGAACCGATAACTATGGCTACACCTTC. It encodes CASSPQGTDNYGYTF.

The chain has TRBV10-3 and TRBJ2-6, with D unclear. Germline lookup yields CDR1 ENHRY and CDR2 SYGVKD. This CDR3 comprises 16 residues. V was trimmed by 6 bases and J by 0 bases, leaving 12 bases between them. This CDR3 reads CAISDLEHSGANVLTF. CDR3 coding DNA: TGTGCCATCAGCGACCTGGAGCACTCTGGGGCCAACGTCCTGACTTTC.

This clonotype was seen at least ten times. In DNA, the CDR3 is TGCAGCGTTGAAGGGCAGGCCGACGAGCAGTACTTC. Its translation: CSVEGQADEQYF. The V call is TRBV29-1, the J call TRBJ2-7; unclear D gene. This CDR3 contains 12 residues. V was shortened by 1 base and J by 5 bases, with 9 bases between the two germline ends. Germline assignment: CDR1 SQVTM and CDR2 ANQGSEA.

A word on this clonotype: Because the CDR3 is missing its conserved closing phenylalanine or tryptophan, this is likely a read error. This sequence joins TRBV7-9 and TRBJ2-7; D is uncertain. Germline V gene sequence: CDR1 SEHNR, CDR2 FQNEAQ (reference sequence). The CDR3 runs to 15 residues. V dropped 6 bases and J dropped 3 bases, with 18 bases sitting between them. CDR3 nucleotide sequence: TGTGCCAGCAGTTTACCCGGGCGTTTGTACTACGAGCAGTACTGC. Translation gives CASSLPGRLYYEQYC.

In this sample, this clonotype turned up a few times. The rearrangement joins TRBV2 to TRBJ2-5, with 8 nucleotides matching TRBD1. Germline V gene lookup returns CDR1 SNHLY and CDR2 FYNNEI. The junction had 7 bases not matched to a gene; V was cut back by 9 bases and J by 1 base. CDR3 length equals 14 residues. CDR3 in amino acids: CASWDRTFQETQYF. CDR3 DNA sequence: TGTGCCAGTTGGGACAGGACTTTCCAAGAGACCCAGTACTTC.

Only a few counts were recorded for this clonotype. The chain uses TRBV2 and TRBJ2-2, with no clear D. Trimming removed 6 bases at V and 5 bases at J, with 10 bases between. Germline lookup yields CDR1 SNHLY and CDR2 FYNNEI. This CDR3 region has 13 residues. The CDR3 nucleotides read TGTGCCAGCAGCCATCAACCTACCGGGGAGCTGTTTTTT. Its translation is CASSHQPTGELFF.

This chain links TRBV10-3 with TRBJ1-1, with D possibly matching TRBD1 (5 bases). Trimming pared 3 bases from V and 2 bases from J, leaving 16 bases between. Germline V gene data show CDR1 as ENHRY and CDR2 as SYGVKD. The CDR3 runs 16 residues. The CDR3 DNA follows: TGTGCCATCAGTGACTTTTCGGGCGGGGCTAACACTGAAGCTTTCTTT. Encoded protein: CAISDFSGGANTEAFF.

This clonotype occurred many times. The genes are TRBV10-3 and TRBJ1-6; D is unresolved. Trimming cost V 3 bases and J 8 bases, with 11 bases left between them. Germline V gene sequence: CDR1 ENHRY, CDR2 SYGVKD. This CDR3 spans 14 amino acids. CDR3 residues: CAISDRLSDSPLHF. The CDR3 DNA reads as TGTGCCATCAGTGATCGCCTTTCGGATTCACCCCTCCACTTT.

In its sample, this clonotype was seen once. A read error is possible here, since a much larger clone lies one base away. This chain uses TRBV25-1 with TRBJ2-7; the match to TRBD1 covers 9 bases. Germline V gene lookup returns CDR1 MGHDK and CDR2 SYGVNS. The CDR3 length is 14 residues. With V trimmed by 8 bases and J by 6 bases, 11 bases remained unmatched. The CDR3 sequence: CASGLGQGVSEQYF. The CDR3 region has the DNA TGTGCCAGCGGTCTGGGACAGGGAGTCTCCGAGCAGTACTTC.

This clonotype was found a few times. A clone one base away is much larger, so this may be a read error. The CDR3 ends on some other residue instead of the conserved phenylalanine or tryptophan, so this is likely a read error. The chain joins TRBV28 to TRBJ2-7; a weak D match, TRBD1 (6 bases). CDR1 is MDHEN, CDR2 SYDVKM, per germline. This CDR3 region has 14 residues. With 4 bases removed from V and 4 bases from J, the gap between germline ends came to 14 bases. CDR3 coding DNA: TGTGCCAGCAGTTCACAGGGCCTAAGGTACGAGCAGTACCTC. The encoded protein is CASSSQGLRYEQYL.

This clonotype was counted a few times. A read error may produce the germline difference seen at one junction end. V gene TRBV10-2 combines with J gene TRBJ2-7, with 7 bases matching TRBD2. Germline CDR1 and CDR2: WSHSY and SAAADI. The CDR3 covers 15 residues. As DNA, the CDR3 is TGTGCCAGCCAGTTAATGTGGACTAGGGACTACGAGCAGTACTTC. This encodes CASQLMWTRDYEQYF.

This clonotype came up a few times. The CDR3 DNA sequence: TGTGCCAGCAGTGGCGCCGGGACCAAGACCTACGAGCAGTACTTC. Translation gives CASSGAGTKTYEQYF. The rearrangement uses TRBV12-3 or TRBV12-4 and TRBJ2-7; D possibly matches TRBD1 or TRBD2 (5 bases each). This CDR3 is 15 amino acids long. V was cut by 5 bases and J by 2 bases, with 16 bases left in between.

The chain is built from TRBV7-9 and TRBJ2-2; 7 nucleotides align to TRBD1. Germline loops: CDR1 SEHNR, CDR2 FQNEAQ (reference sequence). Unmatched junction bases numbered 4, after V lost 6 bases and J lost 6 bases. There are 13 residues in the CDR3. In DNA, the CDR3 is TGTGCCAGCAGAGGGGGCGCTTCCGGGGAGCTGTTTTTT. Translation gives CASRGGASGELFF.

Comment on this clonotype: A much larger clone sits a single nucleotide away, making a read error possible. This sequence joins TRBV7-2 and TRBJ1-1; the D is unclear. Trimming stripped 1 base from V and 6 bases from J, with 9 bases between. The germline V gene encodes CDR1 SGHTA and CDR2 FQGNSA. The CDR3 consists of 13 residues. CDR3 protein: CASSLEANAEAFF. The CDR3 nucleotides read TGTGCCAGCAGCTTAGAGGCAAACGCTGAAGCTTTCTTT.

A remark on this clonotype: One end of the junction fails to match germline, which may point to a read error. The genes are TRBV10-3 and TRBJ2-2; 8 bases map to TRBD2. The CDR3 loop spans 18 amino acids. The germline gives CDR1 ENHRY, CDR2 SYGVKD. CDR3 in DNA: TGTGCCAGCAGTTACCCAAGAACTAGCGGAGGAGGGACCGGGGAGCTGTTTTTT. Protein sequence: CASSYPRTSGGGTGELFF.

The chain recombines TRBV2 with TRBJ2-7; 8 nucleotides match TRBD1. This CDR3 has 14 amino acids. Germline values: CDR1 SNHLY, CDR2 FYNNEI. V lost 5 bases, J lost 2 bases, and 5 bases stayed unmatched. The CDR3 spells CASSYLGQAYEQYF. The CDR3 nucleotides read TGTGCCAGCAGTTACTTGGGACAGGCCTACGAGCAGTACTTC.

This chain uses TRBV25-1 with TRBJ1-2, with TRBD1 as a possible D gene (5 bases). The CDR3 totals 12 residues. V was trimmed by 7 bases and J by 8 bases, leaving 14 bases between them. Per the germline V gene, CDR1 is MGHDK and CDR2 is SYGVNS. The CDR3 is CASTAGTAGYTF. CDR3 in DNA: TGTGCCAGCACCGCCGGGACCGCAGGCTACACCTTC.

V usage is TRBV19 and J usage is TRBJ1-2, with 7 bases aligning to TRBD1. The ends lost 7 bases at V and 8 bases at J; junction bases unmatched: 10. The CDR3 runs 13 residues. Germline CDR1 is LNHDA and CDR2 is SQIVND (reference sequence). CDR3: CASTPTGIGGYTF. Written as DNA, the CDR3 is TGTGCCAGTACCCCGACAGGGATCGGCGGCTACACCTTC.

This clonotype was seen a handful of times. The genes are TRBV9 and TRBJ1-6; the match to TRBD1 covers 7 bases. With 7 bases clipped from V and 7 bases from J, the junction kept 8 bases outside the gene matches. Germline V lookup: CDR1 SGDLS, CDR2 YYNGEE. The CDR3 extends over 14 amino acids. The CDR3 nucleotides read TGTGCCAGCGTGCTGGGACAGCCCAATTCACCCCTCCACTTT. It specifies CASVLGQPNSPLHF.

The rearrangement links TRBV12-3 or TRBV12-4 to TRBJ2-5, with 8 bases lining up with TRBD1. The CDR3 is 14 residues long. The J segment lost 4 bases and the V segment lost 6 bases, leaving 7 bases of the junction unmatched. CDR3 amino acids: CASRPAGGLETQYF. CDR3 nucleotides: TGTGCCAGCAGACCCGCAGGGGGCCTAGAGACCCAGTACTTC.

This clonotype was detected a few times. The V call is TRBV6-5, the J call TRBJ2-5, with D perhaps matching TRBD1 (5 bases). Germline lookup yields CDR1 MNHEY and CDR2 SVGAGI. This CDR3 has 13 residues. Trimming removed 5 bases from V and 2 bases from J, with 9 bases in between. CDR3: CASSETEQETQYF. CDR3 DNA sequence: TGTGCCAGCAGTGAGACAGAACAAGAGACCCAGTACTTC.

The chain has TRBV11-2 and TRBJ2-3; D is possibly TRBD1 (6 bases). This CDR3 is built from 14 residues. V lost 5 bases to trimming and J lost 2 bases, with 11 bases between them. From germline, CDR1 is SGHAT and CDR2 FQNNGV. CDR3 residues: CASSKQGYTDTQYF. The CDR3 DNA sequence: TGTGCCAGCAGCAAGCAGGGGTACACAGATACGCAGTATTTT.

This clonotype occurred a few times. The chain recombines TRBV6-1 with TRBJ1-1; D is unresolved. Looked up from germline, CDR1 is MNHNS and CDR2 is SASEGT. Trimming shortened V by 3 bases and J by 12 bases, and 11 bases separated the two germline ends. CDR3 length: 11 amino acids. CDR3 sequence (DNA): TGTGCCAGCAGTGACGCCCTGTGGACTTTCTTT. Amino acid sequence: CASSDALWTFF.

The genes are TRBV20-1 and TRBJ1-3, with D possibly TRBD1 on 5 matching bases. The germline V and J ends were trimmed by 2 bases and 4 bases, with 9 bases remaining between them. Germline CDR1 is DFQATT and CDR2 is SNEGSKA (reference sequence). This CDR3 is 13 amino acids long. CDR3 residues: CSARQGAGNTIYF. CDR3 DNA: TGCAGTGCTAGACAAGGGGCGGGAAACACCATATATTTT.